Listed below are T cell receptor beta chains from one sample, sequenced in a study of blood T cell repertoires in COVID-19. Libraries were prepared by immunoSEQ multiplex PCR; TCRdb keeps only in-frame clonotypes and omits some of them. The profile covers tens of thousands of clones, with roughly nine tenths appearing a single time and approximately 9.1% taken by the ten largest. The sequencing sample was made of peripheral blood. These receptors came from a human donor in a cohort sampled during active COVID-19. The CDR3 runs from the conserved cysteine through the conserved F or W. A D gene is named only where the DNA matches it firmly. A row's size may be missing; if present it is once, few, many or a size class.

j_gene | d_gene | len | v_gene | abundance | CDR3nt | CDR3aa
TRBJ1-5 | TRBD1 | 15 | TRBV18 | - | TGTGCCAGCTCATCCCGGGACAGGGGGTATCAGCCCCAGCATTTT | CASSSRDRGYQPQHF
TRBJ1-2 | TRBD1 | 11 | TRBV5-4 | - | TGTGCCAGCAGCTTGGAAGGGGGCTGGGCCTTC | CASSLEGGWAF
TRBJ2-3 | - | 13 | TRBV10-3 | - | TGTGCCATCAGGCCTCAGGGTGCAGATACGCAGTATTTT | CAIRPQGADTQYF
TRBJ2-1 | - | 16 | TRBV5-1 | - | TGCGCCAGCAGCTTGTCGGAGACTAGGAGGTTCAATGAGCAGTTCTTC | CASSLSETRRFNEQFF
TRBJ2-2 | TRBD1 | 15 | TRBV25-1 | - | TGTGCCAGTACCACCGGGACAGGGGACACCGGGGAGCTGTTTTTT | CASTTGTGDTGELFF
TRBJ1-1 | - | 18 | TRBV27 | - | TGTGCCAGCAGTTTAACGACAGTTTCAAGAGCCATGAACACTGAAGCTTTCTTT | CASSLTTVSRAMNTEAFF
TRBJ2-7 | TRBD2 | 15 | TRBV6-1 | - | TGTGCCAGCAGTGAAGCGTGGCTAGCGGGGTACGAGCAGTACTTC | CASSEAWLAGYEQYF
TRBJ1-4 | - | 14 | TRBV2 | - | TGTGCCACCCGGTCGGGAGGGTCAAGGGAAAAACTGTTTTTT | CATRSGGSREKLFF
TRBJ1-5 | TRBD1 | 13 | TRBV27 | - | TGTGCCAGCAGTTGGACAGGGGATCAGCCCCAGCATTTT | CASSWTGDQPQHF
TRBJ2-2 | - | 16 | TRBV12-5 | - | TGTGCTAGTGGTTGGGGCGCCAGAACCTTCACCGGGGAGCTGTTTTTT | CASGWGARTFTGELFF
TRBJ1-2 | TRBD1 | 14 | TRBV6-4 | - | TGTGCCAGCAGGGCCCAGACAGGGGCGGGTGGCTACACCTTC | CASRAQTGAGGYTF
TRBJ2-1 | TRBD1 | 14 | TRBV5-1 | - | TGCGCCAGCAGCAGGGACAGTGCGAACAATGAGCAGTTCTTC | CASSRDSANNEQFF
TRBJ1-6 | - | 14 | TRBV9 | - | TGTGCCAGCAGCGTAGCTGGGGGGAATTCACCCCTCCACTTT | CASSVAGGNSPLHF
TRBJ1-2 | TRBD1 | 15 | TRBV3-1/TRBV3-2 | - | TGTGCCAGCAGCCAACTAGGACAGGGACGGACTGGCTACACCTTC | CASSQLGQGRTGYTF
TRBJ2-3 | TRBD1 | 15 | TRBV28 | - | TGTGCCAGCAGTTTCGCCGGGACAGATACAGATACGCAGTATTTT | CASSFAGTDTDTQYF
TRBJ2-2 | TRBD1 | 16 | TRBV27 | once | TGTGCCAGCAGTCAAACGGGGACAGAGAACACCGGGGAGCTGTTTTTT | CASSQTGTENTGELFF
TRBJ2-7 | - | 16 | TRBV9 | - | TGTGCCAGCAGCCCTGAGGGGGGGGTCCTTTCCTACGAGCAGTACTTC | CASSPEGGVLSYEQYF
TRBJ1-3 | TRBD1 | 16 | TRBV9 | - | TGTGCCAGCAGCGCTGGACAGGGTGACTCTGGAAACACCATATATTTT | CASSAGQGDSGNTIYF
TRBJ1-2 | TRBD1 | 15 | TRBV5-1 | - | TGCGCCAGCAGCTCATCGGGACAGGGCGTCTATGGCTACACCTTC | CASSSSGQGVYGYTF
TRBJ2-3 | TRBD1 | 14 | TRBV5-1 | - | TGCGCCAGCATGGGACAGGGAGATTCAGATACGCAGTATTTT | CASMGQGDSDTQYF
TRBJ1-2 | TRBD1 | 17 | TRBV7-9 | - | TGTGCCAGCAGCTCGAACGTCAGAGGACAGGGAAACTATGGCTACACCTTC | CASSSNVRGQGNYGYTF
TRBJ1-2 | TRBD1 | 14 | TRBV6-5 | - | TGTGCCAGCTCCCCCGCCACAGGGGAGAGTGGCTACACCTTC | CASSPATGESGYTF
TRBJ1-2 | - | 14 | TRBV19 | - | TGTGCCAGTAGGTCCACCGCAACGGACTATGGCTACACCTTC | CASRSTATDYGYTF
TRBJ2-7 | - | 15 | TRBV5-1 | few | TGCGCCAGCAGCTTGAGTCCGGGGAATAACTACGAGCAGTACTTC | CASSLSPGNNYEQYF
TRBJ2-1 | TRBD2 | 16 | TRBV5-8 | - | TGTGCCAGCAGCTTTCGACTAGCGGGCCTCAACTATAAGCAGTTCTTC | CASSFRLAGLNYKQFF
TRBJ1-6 | - | 13 | TRBV5-1 | - | TGCGCCAGCAGGACAGAGCCTAATTCACCCCTCCACTTT | CASRTEPNSPLHF
TRBJ2-3 | TRBD2 | 18 | TRBV14 | - | TGTGCCAGCAGCCAGGGAAAAGGACTAGCGGGAGGGCAAGATACGCAGTATTTT | CASSQGKGLAGGQDTQYF
TRBJ2-3 | - | 15 | TRBV6-1 | once | TGTGCCAGCAGTGAAGATCAGGGCGGCACAGATACGCAGTATTTT | CASSEDQGGTDTQYF
TRBJ2-3 | - | 15 | TRBV28 | - | TGTGCCAGCAGTTTACTAGCCGGAGGGGCAGATACGCAGTATTTT | CASSLLAGGADTQYF
TRBJ2-7 | TRBD2 | 15 | TRBV7-8 | few | TGTGCCAGCAGCTACTCTAGCGGGCACGCAAGGGGGCAGTACTTC | CASSYSSGHARGQYF
TRBJ2-2 | - | 14 | TRBV9 | - | TGTGCCAGCAGCGTAGGTACAGTGAGCGGGGAGCTGTTTTTT | CASSVGTVSGELFF
TRBJ1-6 | TRBD1 | 18 | TRBV7-2 | - | TGTGCCAGCAGCTTAGGCGCGTGGATGGGGACAGGGAGTTCACCCCTCCACTTT | CASSLGAWMGTGSSPLHF
TRBJ1-1 | - | 13 | TRBV6-1 | - | TGTGCCAGCAGTGAAGCGGGGGGGACTGAAGCTTTCTTT | CASSEAGGTEAFF
TRBJ1-2 | TRBD1 | 14 | TRBV3-1/TRBV3-2 | - | TGTGCCAGCAGCCAAGTGGAGCAGGGGGCCGGCTACACCTTC | CASSQVEQGAGYTF
TRBJ1-1 | - | 13 | TRBV6-5 | - | TGTGCCAGCAAATCTATTGGAGGGGCTGAAGCTTTCTTT | CASKSIGGAEAFF
TRBJ1-1 | - | 14 | TRBV7-9 | - | TGTGCCAGCAGCTTAATCGCAGGGAACACTGAAGCTTTCTTT | CASSLIAGNTEAFF
TRBJ1-1 | - | 16 | TRBV7-2 | - | TGTGCCAGCAGCTTAACGGCAGGGGTCAATATCGCTGAAGCTTTCTTT | CASSLTAGVNIAEAFF
TRBJ2-7 | TRBD1 | 14 | TRBV10-3 | once | TGTGCCACCGGACAGGGCCGGGGATCCTACGAGCAGTACTTC | CATGQGRGSYEQYF
TRBJ2-4 | TRBD1 | 15 | TRBV19 | - | TGTGCCAGTAGTATCATGGACAGGGTCAAAAACATTCAGTACTTC | CASSIMDRVKNIQYF
TRBJ1-2 | TRBD1 | 14 | TRBV5-1 | - | TGCGCCAGCAGCTTGGCAGAGGGGGCGCGGGGCTACACCTTC | CASSLAEGARGYTF
TRBJ2-3 | - | 16 | TRBV28 | once | TGTGCCAGCAGTTGGCAGGTGCAGACAAGCACAGATACGCAGTATTTT | CASSWQVQTSTDTQYF
TRBJ2-2 | - | 16 | TRBV19 | - | TGTGCCAGTAGCCTGGAGACAGGTACGAACACCGGGGAGCTGTTTTTT | CASSLETGTNTGELFF
TRBJ1-1 | - | 12 | TRBV28 | few | TGTGCCAGCAGTTCCGTTAACACTGAAGCTTTCTTT | CASSSVNTEAFF
TRBJ1-2 | - | 17 | TRBV15 | - | TGTGCCACCAGCAGAGATCTGCACGAGGGAGGTTTCTATGGCTACACCTTC | CATSRDLHEGGFYGYTF
TRBJ2-1 | TRBD2 | 19 | TRBV11-2 | - | TGTGCCAGCAGGCGGTGGGGGAGGGCCCAGTTGCCTTCCTACAATGAGCAGTTCTTC | CASRRWGRAQLPSYNEQFF
TRBJ2-3 | TRBD1 | 15 | TRBV12-5 | - | TGTGCTAGTGGTTTGGGGAACAGGGGGCTGGATACGCAGTATTTT | CASGLGNRGLDTQYF
TRBJ2-1 | - | 13 | TRBV15 | - | TGTGCCACCAGCTCCCAACCGGGGAATGAGCAGTTCTTC | CATSSQPGNEQFF
TRBJ2-2 | - | 17 | TRBV7-6 | - | TGTGCCAGCAGACTGGAACCGGGACAAAACGCTGTGGGGGAGCTGTTTTTT | CASRLEPGQNAVGELFF
TRBJ1-5 | - | 12 | TRBV6-5 | - | TGTGCCACCACGGCAGGCGATCAGCCCCAGCATTTT | CATTAGDQPQHF
TRBJ2-1 | - | 14 | TRBV4-1 | - | TGCGCCAGCAGCCATAACTCTCGGGATGGTGAGCAGTTCTTC | CASSHNSRDGEQFF
TRBJ2-1 | - | 12 | TRBV15 | few | TGTGCCACCAGCATCTATGGTGATGAGCAGTTCTTC | CATSIYGDEQFF